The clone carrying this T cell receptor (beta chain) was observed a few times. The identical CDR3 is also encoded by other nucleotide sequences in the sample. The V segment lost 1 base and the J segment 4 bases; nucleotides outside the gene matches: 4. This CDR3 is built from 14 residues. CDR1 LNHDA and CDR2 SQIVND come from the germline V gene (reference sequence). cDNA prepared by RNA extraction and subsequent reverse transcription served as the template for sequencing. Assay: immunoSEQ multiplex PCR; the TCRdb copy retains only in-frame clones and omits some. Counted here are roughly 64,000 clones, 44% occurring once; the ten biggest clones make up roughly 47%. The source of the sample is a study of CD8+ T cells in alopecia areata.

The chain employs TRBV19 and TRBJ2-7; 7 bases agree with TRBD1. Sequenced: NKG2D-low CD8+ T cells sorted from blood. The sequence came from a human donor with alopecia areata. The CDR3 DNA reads TGTGCCAGTAGTATAGTGGCAGGGGGATACGAGCAGTACTTC. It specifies CASSIVAGGYEQYF.